A single sample gave rise to the 26 T cell receptor beta chains below, sequenced in a study of breast tumors, draining lymph nodes, adjacent tissues. Breast cancer patients provided tissue from their axillary draining lymph nodes. A single record per CDR3 protein comes from TCRdb applying MiXCR to the multiplex PCR reads. The table records under 350,000 distinct CDR3 sequences, over 25% of them present only once. The sample taken for sequencing was axillary lymph node tissue. Every receptor here comes from a female donor with breast cancer. Some clones in this sample may be carry-over from other donors' samples.

This clonotype came up many times. Here the CDR3 reads CASSVGTSGSHEQYF. In DNA form, the CDR3 reads TGTGCCAGCAGCGTGGGGACTAGCGGGAGCCACGAGCAGTACTTC. V usage is TRBV9 and J usage is TRBJ2-7; TRBD2 agrees at 14 bases. The CDR3 is made up of 15 amino acids. The J segment lost 5 bases and the V segment lost 2 bases, leaving 3 bases of the junction unmatched. Germline CDR1 reads SGDLS; CDR2 reads YYNGEE.

The sample holds many counts of this clonotype. The chain combines TRBV10-3 with TRBJ2-7, with TRBD1 identical over 10 bases. The CDR3 runs to 15 residues. Looked up from germline, CDR1 is ENHRY and CDR2 is SYGVKD. V shed 11 bases, J shed 4 bases, and the junction held 14 bases outside the gene matches. CDR3: CAATSGRQGAYEQYF. CDR3 coding DNA: TGTGCCGCAACCTCTGGGAGACAGGGGGCTTACGAGCAGTACTTC.

The CDR3 is CASRPGTGDGYGYTF. CDR3 DNA sequence: TGTGCCAGCCGCCCCGGGACAGGGGATGGCTATGGCTACACCTTC. The chain has TRBV6-1 and TRBJ1-2; 10 bases are a match to TRBD1. After removal of 8 bases from V and 4 bases from J, the junction contained 10 bases not matched to a gene. CDR1 and CDR2 from the germline V gene are MNHNS and SASEGT. The CDR3 extends over 15 amino acids.

This clonotype was recorded many times. The rearrangement links TRBV12-3 or TRBV12-4 to TRBJ1-2; possibly TRBD1 for D (6 bases). Trimming took off 6 bases at V and 4 bases at J, with 9 bases between the two ends. The CDR3 loop spans 12 amino acids. The CDR3 DNA is TGTGCCAGCAGCGGACAGCCCTATGGCTACACCTTC. It specifies CASSGQPYGYTF.

This clonotype was seen at least ten times. This rearrangement joins TRBV7-8 to TRBJ1-2; the D gene is possibly TRBD1 (5 bases). Trimming left V 1 base short and J 2 bases short, with 14 bases between. Per the germline V gene, CDR1 is SGHVS and CDR2 is FQNEAQ. This CDR3 is 16 amino acids long. Written as DNA, the CDR3 is TGTGCCAGCAGCTTAGGGGAGGGGAAAAGGAACTATGGCTACACCTTC. This encodes CASSLGEGKRNYGYTF.

Concerning this clonotype: It may be a read error: a sequence one base away is much more abundant. The chain links TRBV6-6 to TRBJ1-2; a possible D gene is TRBD1 (6 bases). The CDR3 loop spans 15 amino acids. The germline V gene encodes CDR1 MNHNY and CDR2 SVGAGI (reference sequence). The CDR3 here is CVSSHSSGEEGGYTF. The CDR3 nucleotides read TGTGTCAGCAGTCACTCGTCAGGGGAGGAGGGAGGCTACACCTTC.

In this sample, this clonotype turned up many times. V and J are TRBV5-1 and TRBJ2-7; 7 nucleotides align to TRBD1. The trim removed 3 bases at V and 5 bases at J, leaving 5 bases unmatched. Germline CDR1 is SGHRS and CDR2 is YFSETQ. This CDR3 contains 13 residues. The CDR3 loop reads CASSSGTVNEQYF. CDR3 DNA: TGCGCCAGCAGCTCCGGGACAGTTAACGAGCAGTACTTC.

This clonotype was counted ten times or more. The chain couples TRBV5-5 to TRBJ1-2, with 7 bases lining up with TRBD1. CDR3 size: 14 residues. Germline loops: CDR1 SGHKS, CDR2 YYEKEE (reference sequence). V lost 4 bases and J lost 6; bases outside the gene matches: 9. CDR3 nucleotides: TGTGCCAGCAGCATTCGGACAGGAGCTCATGGCTACACCTTC. The encoded protein is CASSIRTGAHGYTF.

This clonotype was counted many times. CDR3 sequence (DNA): TGCGCCAGCAGCACGGCCCGAGACAATGAGCAGTTCTTC. Its protein is CASSTARDNEQFF. The chain recombines TRBV10-2 with TRBJ2-1, with no clear D. V dropped 6 bases and J dropped 5 bases, with 11 bases sitting between them. Germline CDR1 reads WSHSY; CDR2 reads SAAADI. The CDR3 contains 13 residues.

This clonotype was counted only a few times. The V call is TRBV3-1, the J call TRBJ2-7; no firm D call. Deletions cut 5 bases from V and 4 bases from J, with 9 bases between. The length of the CDR3 is 12 residues. CDR1 LGHDT and CDR2 YNNKEL come from the germline V gene (reference sequence). The CDR3: CASSFGDYEQYF. The CDR3 DNA follows: TGTGCCAGCAGCTTCGGAGATTACGAGCAGTACTTC.

A note on this clonotype: At one end, the junction sequence differs from germline, possibly due to a read error. The gene calls are TRBV27 and TRBJ2-2; D gene unclear. CDR1 and CDR2 (germline): MNHEY, SMNVEV (reference sequence). The CDR3 loop spans 14 amino acids. Here the CDR3 DNA reads TGTGCCAGCAGTTCCAGCCGGAACACCAGGGAGCTGTTTTTT. Translation gives CASSSSRNTRELFF.

This clonotype occurred a few times. The chain recombines TRBV20-1 with TRBJ1-1; a weak D match, TRBD1 (5 bases). The CDR3 consists of 15 residues. The V and J ends lost 0 bases and 1 base respectively, with 12 bases between them. The germline V gene has CDR1 DFQATT and CDR2 SNEGSKA (reference sequence). CDR3 protein: CSARDNARANTEAFF. CDR3 bases: TGCAGTGCTAGAGATAATGCCAGGGCGAACACTGAAGCTTTCTTT.

The genes are TRBV24-1 and TRBJ2-2, with 12 bases aligning to TRBD1. CDR1 and CDR2 from the germline V gene are KGHDR and SFDVKD. Germline trimming cut 3 bases from V and 4 bases from J; bases unmatched to any gene: 8. CDR3 length: 18 residues. CDR3 nucleotide sequence: TGTGCCACCAGTGATCCCCCCGGGGACAGGGGGCGCACCGGGGAGCTGTTTTTT. Amino acids: CATSDPPGDRGRTGELFF.

On this clonotype itself: It may be a read error: a sequence one base away is much more abundant. CDR3 residues: CSASVIADEPFF. CDR3 nucleotide sequence: TGCAGTGCTAGTGTGATAGCCGATGAGCCGTTCTTC. The chain couples TRBV20-1 to TRBJ2-1; D not certain. Germline V lookup: CDR1 DFQATT, CDR2 SNEGSKA (reference sequence). The CDR3 consists of 12 residues.

This clonotype came up many times. The V and J genes are TRBV20-1 and TRBJ1-5; 9 bases are shared with TRBD1. The V segment lost 6 bases and the J segment 7 bases; nucleotides outside the gene matches: 7. Looked up from germline, CDR1 is DFQATT and CDR2 is SNEGSKA (reference sequence). This CDR3 contains 13 residues. In DNA, the CDR3 is TGCAGTGCGTCACAGGGGGCTGGACAGCCCCAGCATTTT. Translating gives CSASQGAGQPQHF.

This clonotype was seen a handful of times. This chain joins TRBV2 and TRBJ1-1, with TRBD1 identical over 7 bases. The CDR3 is 16 amino acids. Germline V gives CDR1 SNHLY, CDR2 FYNNEI. V trimming: 4 bases; J trimming: 1 base; junction bases outside the gene matches: 9. The DNA of the CDR3 is TGTGCCAGCAGTGGACAGGGATGGATTAAGAACACTGAAGCTTTCTTT. Its translation is CASSGQGWIKNTEAFF.

Turning to this clonotype: Relative to the germline gene, one junction end is altered; a read error may explain this. The V gene is TRBV5-4, the J gene TRBJ2-7; D might be TRBD1 (5 bases). The CDR3 loop spans 15 amino acids. The V gene's germline CDR1 is SGHNT and CDR2 YYREEE (reference sequence). The CDR3 reads CASSAQGRISYGQYF. As DNA, the CDR3 is TGTGCCAGCAGCGCGCAGGGAAGGATCTCCTACGGGCAGTACTTC.

This clonotype was counted ten times or more. This sequence joins TRBV10-3 and TRBJ2-5; tentative D call: TRBD1 (6 bases). With 0 bases removed from V and 2 bases from J, the gap between germline ends came to 7 bases. Per the germline V gene, CDR1 is ENHRY and CDR2 is SYGVKD. The CDR3 has 14 residues. The CDR3 here is CAISESRGQETQYF. CDR3 bases: TGTGCCATCAGTGAGTCGAGGGGGCAAGAGACCCAGTACTTC.

This clonotype was observed at least ten times. CDR3 amino acids: CASSERQGADNSPLHF. CDR3 bases: TGTGCCAGCTCGGAACGACAGGGGGCGGATAATTCACCCCTCCACTTT. J is TRBJ1-6 and V is TRBV18; 10 bases map to TRBD1. The CDR3 runs to 16 residues. CDR1 KGHSH and CDR2 LQKENI come from the germline V gene. Germline trimming cut 6 bases from V and 5 bases from J; bases unmatched to any gene: 7.

This clonotype was recorded many times. The chain recombines TRBV7-6 with TRBJ2-2, with unresolved D. V lost 1 base to trimming and J lost 7 bases, with 10 bases between them. This CDR3 has 14 residues. Germline V gene lookup returns CDR1 SGHVS and CDR2 FNYEAQ. DNA for the CDR3: TGTGCCAGCAGCTTAGTCACAACCGGCGGGGAGCTGTTTTTT. Translating gives CASSLVTTGGELFF.

This clonotype was seen many times. The rearrangement joins TRBV12-5 to TRBJ1-5; D not certain. Trimming took 3 bases from V and 6 from J, leaving 12 bases between them. The CDR3 is 14 residues long. Germline-derived CDR1 and CDR2 are LGHNT and FRNRAP. The CDR3 protein is CASGLGVVGQPQHF. CDR3 DNA: TGTGCTAGTGGTTTAGGTGTGGTTGGTCAGCCCCAGCATTTT.

This clonotype was found many times. The chain recombines TRBV7-8 with TRBJ2-5; 10 positions match TRBD2. V lost 1 base, J lost 4 bases, and 0 bases stayed unmatched. The CDR3 sequence is 14 residues long. Germline-derived CDR1 and CDR2 are SGHVS and FQNEAQ. The DNA of the CDR3 is TGTGCCAGCAGCTTAGGACTAGCGGGAGAGACCCAGTACTTC. Protein product: CASSLGLAGETQYF.

This clonotype was observed many times. The rearrangement joins TRBV20-1 to TRBJ1-4, with D maybe TRBD1 (6 bases). The V end lost 0 bases, the J end lost 8 bases, and 13 bases lay between the germline ends. There are 14 residues in the CDR3. Germline loops: CDR1 DFQATT, CDR2 SNEGSKA (reference sequence). CDR3 loop: CSARDQGMREKLFF. CDR3 sequence (DNA): TGCAGTGCTAGAGATCAGGGGATGAGGGAAAAACTGTTTTTT.

This clonotype has at least ten counts. J is TRBJ2-1 and V is TRBV12-3 or TRBV12-4, with TRBD2 matching 13 bases. The trim removed 3 bases at V and 13 bases at J, leaving 9 bases unmatched. The CDR3 consists of 15 residues. CDR3 sequence reads: CASSLAGLAGPNQFF. The CDR3 DNA reads as TGTGCCAGCAGTTTGGCGGGACTAGCGGGACCCAATCAGTTCTTC.

On this clonotype: No DNA is shown, since the ends of the CDR3 on it are uncertain; the CDR3 is the one TCRdb lists. The chain is built from TRBV7-9 and TRBJ2-5. The CDR3 comprises 18 residues, both ends counted. CDR1 SEHNR and CDR2 FQNEAQ come from the germline V gene (reference sequence). CDR3 sequence: CASSIYLCSVEARETQYF.

In the case of this clonotype: A clone one base away is much larger, so this may be a read error. The genes are TRBV6-6 and TRBJ1-4; maybe TRBD1 (5 bases). CDR3 length: 15 amino acids. Trimming cost V 5 bases and J 1 base, with 11 bases left between them. Germline V CDR1 and CDR2: MNHNY, SVGAGI (reference sequence). The CDR3 coding sequence is TGTGCCAGCAGTCACGTCCAGGGAACTAATGAAAAACTGTTTTTT. As protein: CASSHVQGTNEKLFF.